The entry below describes one T cell receptor beta chain. Its antigen is not known. Using immunoSEQ multiplex PCR, the repertoire was profiled, and TCRdb retains in-frame clones only, with some absent. The sample yields tens of thousands of clones, 75% to 95% seen once. The data originate from a study of OX40 agonist ivuxolimab in advanced cancers. Across the study: The dose of intravenous ivuxolimab that patients received every 2 weeks ranged from 0.01 to 10 mg/kg. Those enrolled were roughly 80% male, with a mean age of around 60 years and ages from roughly 20 to 85.

The study's findings and limits: Part of the nonresponder group also had normalized T-cell clonal expansion that was low.

Trimming shortened V by 1 base and J by 3 bases, and 17 bases separated the two germline ends. The CDR3 is made up of 17 amino acids. CDR1 and CDR2 from the germline V gene are SGHVS and FQNEAQ. The V gene is TRBV7-8, the J gene TRBJ2-3; possibly TRBD1 for D (6 bases). This TCR was sampled from an adult with an advanced solid tumor such as melanoma, head and neck, liver or kidney cancer. The sample consisted of CD4+ or CD8+ T cells sorted from blood, taken in a trial of the OX40 agonist ivuxolimab. The CDR3 bases are TGTGCCAGCAGCTTAGGTGGTCTACAGGGAGTAACAGATACGCAGTATTTT. It yields the protein CASSLGGLQGVTDTQYF.